The 6 T cell receptor beta chains given below trace back to one sample, sequenced in a study of metastatic and nonmetastatic thyroid tumors. From the PCR reads, TCRdb re-called clones with MiXCR. The sample has 30,000 to 40,000 clones; around 17% are singletons. Until they underwent thyroid surgery, no patient had received any treatment. Sequencing was done on a sample of blood. The receptors were gathered from a male donor with papillary thyroid cancer or a benign thyroid nodule (not recorded which). Some clones in this sample may be carry-over from other donors' samples.

This clone appeared many times. The rearrangement uses TRBV2 and TRBJ1-4, with 10 positions matching TRBD1. Germline CDR1 and CDR2: SNHLY and FYNNEI. CDR3 length equals 14 residues. Unmatched junction bases numbered 2, after V lost 3 bases and J lost 7 bases. The CDR3: CASSETGGSEKLFF. In DNA, the CDR3 is TGTGCCAGCAGTGAGACAGGGGGCTCTGAAAAACTGTTTTTT.

This clone has a count of ten or more. This sequence joins TRBV25-1 and TRBJ1-6; 7 bases agree with TRBD1. Trimming at V came to 4 bases and at J to 8 bases, leaving 11 bases not matched to a gene. This CDR3 has 16 amino acids. Germline V lookup: CDR1 MGHDK, CDR2 SYGVNS. The CDR3 sequence is CASSAFGTVGDSPLHF. CDR3 DNA sequence: TGTGCCAGCAGTGCCTTCGGGACAGTCGGCGATTCACCCCTCCACTTT.

Many counts were recorded for this clone. Its ends do not fully match the called genes, so a read error is possible. The chain employs TRBV7-7 and TRBJ2-7; D is ambiguous. From germline, CDR1 is SSHAT and CDR2 FNYEAQ (reference sequence). The length of the CDR3 is 14 residues. DNA for the CDR3: TGTGCTAGCAGCTTATCCGCTAGCTCCTACGAGCAGTACTTC. Its protein is CASSLSASSYEQYF.

In its sample, this clone was seen many times. The gene calls are TRBV18 and TRBJ2-3; possibly TRBD1 for D (7 bases). Germline assignment: CDR1 KGHSH and CDR2 LQKENI. CDR3 length equals 16 residues. V was clipped by 3 bases and J by 0 bases, with 13 bases between them. CDR3 in amino acids: CASSPSTGTSTDTQYF. The CDR3 DNA reads TGTGCCAGCTCACCCTCGACAGGGACTAGCACAGATACGCAGTATTTT.

This clone showed up many times. The chain is built from TRBV2 and TRBJ2-3; TRBD2 matches 10 bases. This CDR3 is 15 amino acids long. Trimming took 5 bases from V and 0 from J; bases not matched to a gene: 2. Germline V gene data show CDR1 as SNHLY and CDR2 as FYNNEI. CDR3 coding DNA: TGTGCCAGCAGTCGAGCGGGAGGGAGCACAGATACGCAGTATTTT. Residues: CASSRAGGSTDTQYF.

In this sample, this clone turned up many times. The rearrangement joins TRBV4-3 to TRBJ2-2, with no clear D. The CDR3 is made up of 13 amino acids. CDR1 LGHNA and CDR2 YSLEER come from the germline V gene. Trimming pared 0 bases from V and 2 bases from J, leaving 1 base between. CDR3 protein: CASSQDNTGELFF. CDR3 nucleotides: TGCGCCAGCAGCCAAGACAACACCGGGGAGCTGTTTTTT.